This paragraph reports one TCR beta chain. The sample is drawn from a study of blood T cell repertoires in COVID-19. CDR1 is ENHRY, CDR2 SYGVKD, per germline. Trimming pared 4 bases from V and 4 bases from J, leaving 13 bases between. CDR3 size: 14 residues. The data were produced by immunoSEQ multiplex PCR, yet TCRdb's version contains in-frame clones alone and is incomplete. The sample contains around 250,000 clones, roughly 88% of which appear only once. No more than 2 weeks before study entry, exposed participants had met a case of COVID-19. The specimen sequenced was PBMCs or T cells enriched from blood (not recorded which). The sequence was collected from a woman in her thirties or forties who had been exposed to COVID-19. The V call is TRBV10-3, the J call TRBJ1-1, with a tentative D call TRBD1 (5 bases). The CDR3 nucleotides read TGTGCCATCAGTGGGTCTCAGGGTGCCACTGAAGCTTTCTTT. Protein product: CAISGSQGATEAFF.